This T cell receptor (beta chain) was identified during a study of somatic mutations in cytotoxic T cells in rheumatoid arthritis. Study summary: Patient blood, over 25 ml in EDTA, was obtained immediately after diagnosis and prior to the start of any treatment. The researchers flow-sorted some T-cell populations stained with V beta antibodies and got nearly 100% purity, and these included V beta1+ cells sequenced for TCRB.

Positively selected by magnetic beads, CD4+ and CD8+ cells were purity-checked by flow cytometry. The data were produced by immunoSEQ multiplex PCR, yet TCRdb's version contains in-frame clones alone and is incomplete. The sample includes a few thousand clones, approximately 90% of them seen just once. V lost 8 bases, J lost 10 bases, and 5 bases stayed unmatched. Germline lookup yields CDR1 ENHRY and CDR2 SYGVKD. The CDR3 consists of 11 residues. Study observations and caveats: With some 68 patients examined, under ten had a largest CD8+ clone exceeding 20% of CD8+ cells.

On this clone itself: Its antigen remains unknown.

The J gene is TRBJ2-1, the V gene TRBV10-3; TRBD1 agrees at 7 bases. Specimen: CD8+ T cells sorted from blood. The clonotype originates from a woman younger than 30 with rheumatoid arthritis. The CDR3 region is CAIGQAQEQFF. The CDR3 DNA reads TGTGCCATCGGACAGGCTCAGGAGCAGTTCTTC.